The T cell receptor beta chain under discussion was sequenced for a study of follicular helper T cells after annual influenza vaccination. Trimming took 6 bases from V and 6 from J, leaving 6 bases between them. From germline, CDR1 is MDHEN and CDR2 SYDVKM. This CDR3 contains 11 residues. This clone was recorded a few times. Assay: immunoSEQ multiplex PCR; the TCRdb copy retains only in-frame clones and omits some. The table includes 9,500 or so clones, about 85% detected once. Time point: 2014-2015 season, 7 days after vaccination. Before and after seasonal inactivated influenza vaccination, adults gave blood for sorting CD4 subsets for sequencing. Subjects lived in the community and lacked influenza vaccine within the prior 6 months. Excluded were substance abuse, HIV/AIDS, active cancer, immunomodulatory drugs and active illness.

The V gene is TRBV28, the J gene TRBJ1-5, with D unresolved. The source is an adult who received the influenza vaccine. The starting material was CXCR5- memory CD4+ T cells sorted from blood, obtained 7 days after influenza vaccination. CDR3 nucleotides: TGTGCCAGCAGGGGCGTTCAGCCCCAGCATTTT. Protein sequence: CASRGVQPQHF.